The 11 T cell receptor beta chains presented below share a single source sample, sequenced in a study of graft-versus-host responses after intestinal transplantation. Sequencing was performed with immunoSEQ multiplex PCR; in TCRdb, only in-frame clones are kept and a portion is missing. The sample has about 97,000 clones, approximately 90% seen once. The specimen comprised PBMCs, sampled roughly 410 days after intestinal transplant. The receptors come from a human patient who received an intestinal transplant, so some T cells may come from the graft donor.

CDR3 bases: TGTGCCGCCCTAGGGGGCGAGCAGTACTTC. Its protein is CAALGGEQYF. The rearrangement joins TRBV2 to TRBJ2-5; a possible D gene is TRBD1 (6 bases). The DNA end lines up better with TRBJ2-7; the J call may be wrong. The V gene's germline CDR1 is SNHLY and CDR2 FYNNEI. The CDR3 has 10 amino acids.

J is TRBJ2-5 and V is TRBV18, with 8 bases that match TRBD1. Germline V lookup: CDR1 KGHSH, CDR2 LQKENI. V was clipped by 6 bases and J by 5 bases; unmatched bases: 11. This CDR3 is 15 amino acids long. This CDR3 reads CASSPQRGQAETQYF. The CDR3 DNA reads TGTGCCAGCTCCCCCCAGAGGGGACAGGCGGAGACCCAGTACTTC.

This rearrangement joins TRBV2 to TRBJ1-4; 9 bases agree with TRBD1. V lost 8 bases to trimming and J lost 6 bases; unmatched junction nucleotides: 7. This CDR3 has 14 residues. Germline V gene sequence: CDR1 SNHLY, CDR2 FYNNEI. CDR3: CASFRDRDYEKLFF. The CDR3 nucleotides read TGTGCCAGCTTCCGGGACAGGGACTATGAAAAACTGTTTTTT.

V is TRBV20-1 and J is TRBJ2-3, with unresolved D. This CDR3 spans 11 amino acids. The V gene's germline CDR1 is DFQATT and CDR2 SNEGSKA (reference sequence). V was cut by 6 bases and J by 4 bases, with 8 bases left in between. The CDR3 DNA is TGCAGTGCCCACGCCGCAGATACGCAGTATTTT. Translating it yields CSAHAADTQYF.

The V and J genes are TRBV10-3 and TRBJ2-2; possibly TRBD1 for D (5 bases). The CDR3 has 18 amino acids. The V gene lost 9 bases and the J gene lost 7 bases, with 30 bases spanning the gap. Per the germline V gene, CDR1 is ENHRY and CDR2 is SYGVKD. CDR3 residues: CAISTTDLGSEPGGELFF. The CDR3 nucleotides read TGTGCCATATCGACGACAGATTTGGGATCCGAACCCGGCGGGGAGCTGTTTTTT.

V usage is TRBV9 and J usage is TRBJ2-7; the D gene is possibly TRBD1 (7 bases). Germline V gives CDR1 SGDLS, CDR2 YYNGEE. CDR3 length: 12 amino acids. V was shortened by 1 base and J by 6 bases, with 8 bases between the two germline ends. CDR3 sequence: CASSVQGGEQYF. The CDR3 bases are TGTGCCAGCAGCGTACAGGGGGGCGAGCAGTACTTC.

The V and J genes are TRBV6-1 and TRBJ1-3; D is uncertain. The CDR3 runs to 16 residues. V lost 1 base to trimming and J lost 0 bases, with 10 bases between them. The germline CDR1 and CDR2 sequences are MNHNS and SASEGT. CDR3 in amino acids: CASSEGVLSSGNTIYF. For the CDR3, the DNA is TGTGCCAGCAGTGAAGGGGTCTTGAGCTCTGGAAACACCATATATTTT.

This rearrangement joins TRBV6-5 to TRBJ1-6; D remains unclear. The CDR3 is 16 amino acids. Germline CDR1 is MNHEY and CDR2 is SVGAGI. Trimming removed 4 bases from V and 0 bases from J, with 10 bases in between. The CDR3 spells CASSFLTYSYNSPLHF. As DNA, the CDR3 is TGTGCCAGCAGTTTCCTCACATACTCCTATAATTCACCCCTCCACTTT.

V gene TRBV23-1 combines with J gene TRBJ1-3; no firm D call. TRBV23-1 is given ORF status, its function remaining uncertain. Trimming left V 4 bases short and J 3 bases short, with 13 bases between. This CDR3 comprises 15 residues. The CDR3 DNA is TGCGCCAGCAGTCCGCTTCCGACTTTTGGAAACACCATATATTTT. This sequence encodes CASSPLPTFGNTIYF.

The chain carries TRBV9 and TRBJ2-7; D gene ambiguous. This CDR3 contains 15 residues. Deletions cut 0 bases from V and 2 bases from J, with 12 bases between. CDR1 and CDR2 (germline): SGDLS, YYNGEE. This CDR3 is CASSVGGSIAYEQYF. The DNA of the CDR3 is TGTGCCAGCAGCGTAGGCGGCAGTATAGCCTACGAGCAGTACTTC.

The table lists this clone with a count of one. This chain links TRBV29-1 with TRBJ2-7; tentatively, D is TRBD2 (6 bases). The CDR3 consists of 12 residues. V was shortened by 0 bases and J by 9 bases, with 12 bases between the two germline ends. Per germline, CDR1 SQVTM and CDR2 ANQGSEA. CDR3 DNA sequence: TGCAGCGTTGAAGATCTTCGCGGGGCGCAGTACTTC. Its protein is CSVEDLRGAQYF.